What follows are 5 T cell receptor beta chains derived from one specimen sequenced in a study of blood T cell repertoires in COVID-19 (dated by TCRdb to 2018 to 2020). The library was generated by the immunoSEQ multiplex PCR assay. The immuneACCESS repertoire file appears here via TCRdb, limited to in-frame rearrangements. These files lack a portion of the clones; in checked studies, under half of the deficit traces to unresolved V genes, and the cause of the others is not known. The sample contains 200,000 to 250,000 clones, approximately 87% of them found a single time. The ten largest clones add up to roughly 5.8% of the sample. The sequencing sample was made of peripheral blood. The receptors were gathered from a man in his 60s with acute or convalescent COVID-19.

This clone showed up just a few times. The CDR3 spells CASSYDRGRNEAFF. CDR3 in DNA: TGTGCCAGCAGCTACGACAGGGGGCGCAATGAAGCTTTCTTT. The chain links TRBV7-2 to TRBJ1-1, with 10 positions matching TRBD1. CDR3 length: 14 amino acids. The trim removed 4 bases at V and 7 bases at J, leaving 6 bases unmatched. Germline CDR1 is SGHTA and CDR2 is FQGNSA.

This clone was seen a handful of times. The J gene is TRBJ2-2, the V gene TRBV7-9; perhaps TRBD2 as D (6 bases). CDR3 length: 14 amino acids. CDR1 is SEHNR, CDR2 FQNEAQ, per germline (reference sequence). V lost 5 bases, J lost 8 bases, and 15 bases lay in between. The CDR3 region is CASSHRSGSGELFF. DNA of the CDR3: TGTGCCAGCAGCCACCGGAGCGGGTCTGGGGAGCTGTTTTTT.

CDR3 amino acids: CASSYSSISNQPQHF. The CDR3 coding sequence is TGTGCCAGCAGTTACTCGAGCATTAGCAATCAGCCCCAGCATTTT. The chain combines TRBV6-6 with TRBJ1-5, with D hard to call. The germline gives CDR1 MNHNY, CDR2 SVGAGI (reference sequence). The length of the CDR3 is 15 residues. With 0 bases removed from V and 0 bases from J, the gap between germline ends came to 6 bases.

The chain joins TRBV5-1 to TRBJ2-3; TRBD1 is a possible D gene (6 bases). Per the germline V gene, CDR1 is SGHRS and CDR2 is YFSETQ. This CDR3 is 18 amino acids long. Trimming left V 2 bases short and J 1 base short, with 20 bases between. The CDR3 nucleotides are TGCGCCAGCAGCTTTGAAGCTGGAAAGGCAGGGGGCACAGATACGCAGTATTTT. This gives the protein CASSFEAGKAGGTDTQYF. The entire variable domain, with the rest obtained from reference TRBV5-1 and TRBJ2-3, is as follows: KAGVTQTPRYLIKTRGQQVTLSCSPISGHRSVSWYQQTPGQGLQFLFEYFSETQRNKGNFPGRFSGRQFSNSRSEMNVSTLELGDSALYLCASSFEAGKAGGTDTQYFGPGTRLTVL.

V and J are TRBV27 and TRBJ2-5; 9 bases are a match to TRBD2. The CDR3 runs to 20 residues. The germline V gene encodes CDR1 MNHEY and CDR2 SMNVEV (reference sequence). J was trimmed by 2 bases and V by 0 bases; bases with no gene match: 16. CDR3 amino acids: CASSLSIPGSGGTLQETQYF. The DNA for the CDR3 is TGTGCCAGCAGTTTATCGATCCCCGGGAGCGGGGGGACCTTACAAGAGACCCAGTACTTC.